A selection of T cell receptor beta chains follows, all from one sample in a study of cytomegalovirus exposure and HLA in healthy donors. Libraries were prepared by immunoSEQ multiplex PCR; TCRdb keeps only in-frame clonotypes and omits some of them. The repertoire includes roughly 140,000 clones, more than 75% of them detected once, and around 4.9% sits in the top ten. Sequenced sample: PBMCs. The receptors were gathered from a male donor in good health and CMV-seronegative. The CDR3 runs from the conserved cysteine through the conserved F or W. The D gene is left open where the match is weak. The listing skips clone size in some rows; elsewhere it reads once, few, many or a size class.

v_gene: TRBV7-9; j_gene: TRBJ1-1; d_gene: NA; abundance: once; CDR3aa: CASSLYRTLNTEAFF; CDR3nt: TGTGCCAGCAGCTTATATAGGACACTGAACACTGAAGCTTTCTTT
v_gene: TRBV7-2; j_gene: TRBJ1-2; d_gene: TRBD1; abundance: once; CDR3aa: CATSDRAYYGYTF; CDR3nt: TGTGCCACCTCGGACAGGGCATACTATGGCTACACCTTC
v_gene: TRBV19; j_gene: TRBJ1-6; d_gene: NA; abundance: NA; CDR3aa: CASSIQYRHNSPLHF; CDR3nt: TGTGCCAGTAGCATTCAATACAGGCATAATTCACCCCTCCACTTT
v_gene: TRBV4-2; j_gene: TRBJ2-7; d_gene: TRBD1; abundance: NA; CDR3aa: CASSFLNRGPRTYEQYF; CDR3nt: TGTGCCAGCAGCTTTCTAAACAGGGGGCCCCGAACCTACGAGCAGTACTTC
v_gene: TRBV15; j_gene: TRBJ2-1; d_gene: TRBD1; abundance: NA; CDR3aa: CATSRPGTGINEQFF; CDR3nt: TGTGCCACCAGCAGACCCGGGACAGGGATCAATGAGCAGTTCTTC
v_gene: TRBV9; j_gene: TRBJ1-6; d_gene: NA; abundance: NA; CDR3aa: CASSVEEYSPLHF; CDR3nt: TGTGCCAGCAGCGTAGAGGAGTATTCACCCCTCCACTTT
v_gene: TRBV6-6; j_gene: TRBJ2-5; d_gene: NA; abundance: NA; CDR3aa: CASSAGTKFQETQYF; CDR3nt: TGTGCCAGCAGCGCCGGGACAAAGTTTCAAGAGACCCAGTACTTC
v_gene: TRBV19; j_gene: TRBJ1-1; d_gene: NA; abundance: NA; CDR3aa: CASSKRGSEAFF; CDR3nt: TGTGCCAGTAGTAAGAGGGGGAGTGAAGCTTTCTTT
v_gene: TRBV6-4; j_gene: TRBJ1-6; d_gene: NA; abundance: NA; CDR3aa: CASSDGNRNSPLHF; CDR3nt: TGTGCCAGCAGTGACGGTAACAGAAATTCACCCCTCCACTTT
v_gene: TRBV29-1; j_gene: TRBJ2-3; d_gene: NA; abundance: NA; CDR3aa: CSVASGGTDTQYF; CDR3nt: TGCAGCGTTGCTAGTGGTGGTACAGATACGCAGTATTTT
v_gene: TRBV9; j_gene: TRBJ2-3; d_gene: NA; abundance: NA; CDR3aa: CASSVVSGELTDTQYF; CDR3nt: TGTGCCAGCAGCGTAGTAAGCGGTGAGCTCACAGATACGCAGTATTTT
v_gene: TRBV30; j_gene: TRBJ2-3; d_gene: NA; abundance: NA; CDR3aa: CAWRTGSTGTTDTQYF; CDR3nt: TGTGCCTGGAGAACAGGGAGCACGGGAACCACAGATACGCAGTATTTT
v_gene: TRBV2; j_gene: TRBJ2-1; d_gene: NA; abundance: NA; CDR3aa: CASNGGAQGNEQFF; CDR3nt: TGTGCCAGCAATGGGGGGGCACAGGGCAATGAGCAGTTCTTC
v_gene: TRBV28; j_gene: TRBJ1-2; d_gene: NA; abundance: few; CDR3aa: CASSLVGLDYGYTF; CDR3nt: TGTGCCAGCAGTTTAGTGGGGCTTGACTATGGCTACACCTTC
v_gene: TRBV28; j_gene: TRBJ1-5; d_gene: TRBD1; abundance: NA; CDR3aa: CASSLGTASNQPQHF; CDR3nt: TGTGCCAGCAGCTTAGGGACAGCGAGCAATCAGCCCCAGCATTTT
v_gene: TRBV28; j_gene: TRBJ1-1; d_gene: NA; abundance: NA; CDR3aa: CASSLLAGDTEAFF; CDR3nt: TGTGCCAGCAGTTTATTGGCAGGGGACACTGAAGCTTTCTTT
v_gene: TRBV19; j_gene: TRBJ1-4; d_gene: TRBD1; abundance: NA; CDR3aa: CASSIGGQGTIELFF; CDR3nt: TGTGCCAGTAGTATAGGTGGACAGGGGACTATCGAACTGTTTTTT
v_gene: TRBV30; j_gene: TRBJ2-2; d_gene: NA; abundance: few; CDR3aa: CAWSVRRGNAGELFF; CDR3nt: TGTGCCTGGAGTGTACGACGGGGAAACGCCGGGGAGCTGTTTTTT
v_gene: TRBV7-9; j_gene: TRBJ2-7; d_gene: NA; abundance: NA; CDR3aa: CASGGTDEQYF; CDR3nt: TGTGCCAGCGGCGGGACTGACGAGCAGTACTTC
v_gene: TRBV20-1; j_gene: TRBJ1-2; d_gene: TRBD1; abundance: few; CDR3aa: CSAGGDGYTF; CDR3nt: TGCAGTGCAGGGGGCGATGGCTACACCTTC
v_gene: TRBV4-3; j_gene: TRBJ1-5; d_gene: NA; abundance: many; CDR3aa: CASSQDRGNQPQHF; CDR3nt: TGCGCCAGCAGCCAAGACAGGGGCAATCAGCCCCAGCATTTT
v_gene: TRBV28; j_gene: TRBJ2-5; d_gene: TRBD1; abundance: once; CDR3aa: CASSSPGQGFQETQYF; CDR3nt: TGTGCCAGCAGTTCACCGGGACAGGGATTCCAAGAGACCCAGTACTTC
v_gene: TRBV6-5; j_gene: TRBJ2-1; d_gene: TRBD2; abundance: NA; CDR3aa: CASSLASGGYNEQFF; CDR3nt: TGTGCCAGCAGTCTGGCTAGCGGGGGTTACAATGAGCAGTTCTTC
v_gene: TRBV18; j_gene: TRBJ1-3; d_gene: NA; abundance: NA; CDR3aa: CASSPVTGSGNTIYF; CDR3nt: TGTGCCAGCTCACCAGTTACTGGTTCTGGAAACACCATATATTTT
v_gene: TRBV5-5; j_gene: TRBJ1-2; d_gene: NA; abundance: NA; CDR3aa: CASSSFFSGEGYTF; CDR3nt: TGTGCCAGCAGCTCGTTTTTTTCAGGGGAAGGCTACACCTTC
v_gene: TRBV28; j_gene: TRBJ2-5; d_gene: TRBD2; abundance: NA; CDR3aa: CASSSPLGAGGQETQYF; CDR3nt: TGTGCCAGCAGTTCCCCTTTAGGAGCGGGGGGGCAAGAGACCCAGTACTTC
v_gene: TRBV5-6; j_gene: TRBJ2-5; d_gene: NA; abundance: few; CDR3aa: CASSLGAGDKETQYF; CDR3nt: TGTGCCAGCAGCTTGGGGGCAGGGGACAAAGAGACCCAGTACTTC
v_gene: TRBV30; j_gene: TRBJ1-2; d_gene: NA; abundance: NA; CDR3aa: CAWTPGGGTTPYGYTF; CDR3nt: TGTGCCTGGACCCCCGGGGGGGGAACCACCCCCTATGGCTACACCTTC
v_gene: TRBV9; j_gene: TRBJ2-3; d_gene: TRBD2; abundance: NA; CDR3aa: CASSVGGTSGYTDTQYF; CDR3nt: TGTGCCAGCAGCGTTGGCGGGACTAGCGGATACACAGATACGCAGTATTTT
v_gene: TRBV19; j_gene: TRBJ1-6; d_gene: NA; abundance: NA; CDR3aa: CASRPEGAGPLHF; CDR3nt: TGTGCCAGTCGACCTGAGGGAGCGGGGCCTCTCCACTTT
v_gene: TRBV27; j_gene: TRBJ1-2; d_gene: TRBD1; abundance: NA; CDR3aa: CASSTSGTGGLYGYTF; CDR3nt: TGTGCCAGCAGTACGTCCGGGACAGGGGGATTGTATGGCTACACCTTC
v_gene: TRBV7-2; j_gene: TRBJ2-7; d_gene: TRBD2; abundance: NA; CDR3aa: CASSLGWTRAYEQYF; CDR3nt: TGTGCCAGCAGCTTAGGGTGGACTAGGGCATACGAGCAGTACTTC
v_gene: TRBV7-2; j_gene: TRBJ2-7; d_gene: NA; abundance: once; CDR3aa: CASSLGPSSYEQYF; CDR3nt: TGTGCCAGCAGCTTGGGTCCTAGCTCCTACGAGCAGTACTTC
v_gene: TRBV2; j_gene: TRBJ1-2; d_gene: TRBD1; abundance: NA; CDR3aa: CASRVPGTGFLPNYGYTF; CDR3nt: TGTGCCAGCAGGGTCCCCGGGACAGGGTTCTTGCCCAACTATGGCTACACCTTC
v_gene: TRBV30; j_gene: TRBJ1-1; d_gene: TRBD1; abundance: few; CDR3aa: CAWGTDRHTEAFF; CDR3nt: TGTGCCTGGGGGACGGACAGGCACACTGAAGCTTTCTTT
v_gene: TRBV4-2; j_gene: TRBJ2-2; d_gene: NA; abundance: NA; CDR3aa: CASSQGGPVGELFF; CDR3nt: TGTGCCAGCAGCCAAGGCGGCCCGGTCGGGGAGCTGTTTTTT
v_gene: TRBV28; j_gene: TRBJ2-2; d_gene: TRBD1; abundance: NA; CDR3aa: CASTATGDTGELFF; CDR3nt: TGTGCCAGCACTGCGACAGGGGACACCGGGGAGCTGTTTTTT
v_gene: TRBV27; j_gene: TRBJ2-2; d_gene: TRBD1; abundance: NA; CDR3aa: CASNPQGAITGELFF; CDR3nt: TGTGCCAGCAACCCACAGGGGGCGATCACCGGGGAGCTGTTTTTT
v_gene: TRBV27; j_gene: TRBJ2-7; d_gene: TRBD1; abundance: NA; CDR3aa: CASGRTGGYEQYF; CDR3nt: TGTGCCAGCGGCAGGACAGGGGGCTACGAGCAGTACTTC
v_gene: TRBV5-6; j_gene: TRBJ1-1; d_gene: NA; abundance: NA; CDR3aa: CASTLRPGTEAFF; CDR3nt: TGTGCCAGCACCCTCCGGCCGGGCACTGAAGCTTTCTTT
v_gene: TRBV29-1; j_gene: TRBJ1-2; d_gene: TRBD1; abundance: few; CDR3aa: CSVDRGSPGYTF; CDR3nt: TGCAGCGTTGACAGGGGGTCTCCTGGCTACACCTTC
v_gene: TRBV7-2; j_gene: TRBJ2-1; d_gene: TRBD2; abundance: NA; CDR3aa: CASSPGQRGSYNEQFF; CDR3nt: TGTGCCAGCAGCCCCGGACAGCGGGGGTCCTACAATGAGCAGTTCTTC